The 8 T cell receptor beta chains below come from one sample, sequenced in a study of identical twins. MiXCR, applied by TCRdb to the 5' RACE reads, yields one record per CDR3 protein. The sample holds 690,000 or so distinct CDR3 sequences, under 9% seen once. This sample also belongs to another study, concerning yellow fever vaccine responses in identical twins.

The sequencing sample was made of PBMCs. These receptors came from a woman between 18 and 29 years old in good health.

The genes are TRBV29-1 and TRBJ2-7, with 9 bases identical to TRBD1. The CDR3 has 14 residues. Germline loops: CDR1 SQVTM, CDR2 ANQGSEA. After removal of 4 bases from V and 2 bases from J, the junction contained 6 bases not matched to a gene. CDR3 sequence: CSVARDRATYEQYF. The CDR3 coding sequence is TGCAGCGTTGCTCGGGACAGGGCTACCTACGAGCAGTACTTC.

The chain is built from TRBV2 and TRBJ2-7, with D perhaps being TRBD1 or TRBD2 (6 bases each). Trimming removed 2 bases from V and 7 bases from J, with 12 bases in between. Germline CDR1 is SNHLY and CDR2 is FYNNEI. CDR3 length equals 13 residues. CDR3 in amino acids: CASSELRGREQYF. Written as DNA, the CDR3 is TGTGCCAGCAGTGAACTGAGGGGGAGGGAGCAGTACTTC.

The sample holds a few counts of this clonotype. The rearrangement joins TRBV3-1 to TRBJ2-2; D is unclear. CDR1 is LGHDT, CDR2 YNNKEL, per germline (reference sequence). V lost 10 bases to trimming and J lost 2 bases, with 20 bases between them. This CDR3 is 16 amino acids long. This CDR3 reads CATSGGPWPNTGELFF. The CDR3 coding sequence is TGTGCCACCTCGGGTGGGCCCTGGCCTAACACCGGGGAGCTGTTTTTT.

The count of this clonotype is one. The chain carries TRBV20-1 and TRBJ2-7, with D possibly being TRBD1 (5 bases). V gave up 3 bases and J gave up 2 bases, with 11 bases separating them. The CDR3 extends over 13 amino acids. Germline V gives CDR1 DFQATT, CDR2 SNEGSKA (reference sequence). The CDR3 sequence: CSARPPGTYEQYF. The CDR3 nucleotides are TGCAGTGCTAGGCCTCCAGGGACCTACGAGCAGTACTTC.

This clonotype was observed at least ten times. The CDR3 region is CASSSDRSSSYNEQFF. Here the CDR3 DNA reads TGTGCCAGCAGTTCCGACAGGTCAAGCTCCTACAATGAGCAGTTCTTC. The chain recombines TRBV2 with TRBJ2-1; the D gene is possibly TRBD1 (6 bases). With 5 bases removed from V and 0 bases from J, the gap between germline ends came to 14 bases. The CDR3 length is 16 residues. Germline CDR1 is SNHLY and CDR2 is FYNNEI.

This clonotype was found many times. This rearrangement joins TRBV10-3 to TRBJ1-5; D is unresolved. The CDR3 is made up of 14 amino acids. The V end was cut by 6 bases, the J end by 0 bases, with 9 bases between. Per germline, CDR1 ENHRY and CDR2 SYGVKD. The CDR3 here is CAISDTDSNQPQHF. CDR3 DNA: TGTGCCATCAGCGATACAGATAGCAATCAGCCCCAGCATTTT.

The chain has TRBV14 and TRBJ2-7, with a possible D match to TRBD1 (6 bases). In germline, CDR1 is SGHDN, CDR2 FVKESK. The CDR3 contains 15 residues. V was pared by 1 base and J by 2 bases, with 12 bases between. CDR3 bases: TGTGCCAGCAGCCAAGTGTGGGGGCCAGCCTACGAGCAGTACTTC. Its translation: CASSQVWGPAYEQYF.

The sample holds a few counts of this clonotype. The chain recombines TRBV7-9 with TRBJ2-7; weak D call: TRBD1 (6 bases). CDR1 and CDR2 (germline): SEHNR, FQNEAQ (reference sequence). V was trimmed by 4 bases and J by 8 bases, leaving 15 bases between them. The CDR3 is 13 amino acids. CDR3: CASSWGHPAQQYF. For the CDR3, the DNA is TGTGCCAGCAGCTGGGGACATCCCGCGCAGCAGTACTTC.